This note documents a single T cell receptor (beta chain) sequence. It has no known antigen specificity. Per-base quality was not reported, and no clone a single base away is much larger than it. Each collaborating institution followed its own protocols to collect whole blood in K2EDTA tubes. For TCRbeta analysis, collaborator samples were shipped as frozen whole blood, as isolated PBMCs, or as DNA extracted from either sample type. This entry is derived from a study of blood T cell repertoires in COVID-19 (dated by TCRdb to about 2020). About the study as a whole: Collaborator samples came from the United States, Italy and Spain and covered acute and convalescent phases of COVID-19. Where HLA class I and class II types were available, the types were taken from metadata supplied by the sample provider, not from assay-based typing. Deeply sampled blood TCRbeta repertoires from subjects exposed to, actively infected with, or recovered from COVID-19 were included in the dataset. The sample metadata nearly always contained a de-identified subject ID, COVID-19 status, age in years and sex. The repertoires were made available in a free public database intended to serve as a resource for research on the immune response to SARS-CoV-2. The material from the prospective study consisted of cDNA or gDNA derived from T cells, B-cell-depleted T cells, or PBMCs. Samples were obtained from the ongoing ImmuneRACE study (first 160 participants) and from 1,254 subjects provided by 6 global collaborators. Results the study describes overall, beyond this receptor: The quantity of clinical and demographic metadata differed by source and by participant and was supplied without curation.

The CDR1 and CDR2 encoded by the germline V gene are SGHTA and FQGNSA. Reading from cysteine to phenylalanine, the CDR3 counts 15 amino acids. CDR3 DNA is the only sequence kept; it has 45 bases, read in frame from the first base. At the junction V is shortened by 1 base and J by 6 bases; bases outside the gene matches: 5. TCRbeta CDR3 regions were amplified from genomic DNA by means of the immunoSEQ Assay, a bias-controlled multiplex PCR. In the paper's pipeline: The number of nucleated cells in each sample was estimated by amplification of reference gene primers within the assay. To quantify the absolute abundance of each unique TCRbeta CDR3 rearrangement, sequence reads were collapsed and filtered. Productive Simpson clonality was computed per sample as the square root of Simpson's diversity index over productive rearrangements. Drawn from immuneACCESS, this table holds only the in-frame rearrangements with V and J called that TCRdb kept. Clones are partly lost; checked studies trace under half to an unresolved V gene and leave the rest unexplained. V, J and clone size derive from that table, while D and trimming were established from the DNA sequence. The table for this sample lists approximately 210,000 clones; approximately 79% of them were counted only once. The ten biggest clones cover 5.1% of the sample.

Specimen: peripheral blood. The chain was built from TRBV7-2 and TRBJ2-1; TRBD2 agrees with 8 junctional bases. This clonotype was obtained from a human donor in a cohort sampled during active COVID-19. This receptor has the CDR3 CASSLERLAGNEQFF. The sequenced DNA: TGTGCCAGCAGCTTAGAGAGGCTAGCGGGCAATGAGCAGTTCTTC.